Below, 20 T cell receptor beta chains from the same sample are listed, as sequenced in a study of blood T cells in healthy people across ages. A second PCR of 7 to 11 cycles used a sample-barcoded 5' primer and a J-beta primer mix. TCRdb itself ran the 5' RACE reads through MiXCR, one entry per CDR3 protein. The data contain under 2 million distinct CDR3 sequences, roughly 30% of them singletons. Source material: blood. These receptors were collected from a woman aged 30 to 39 in good health.

This sequence joins TRBV5-5 and TRBJ2-2; 8 positions match TRBD1. The germline CDR1 and CDR2 sequences are SGHKS and YYEKEE (reference sequence). CDR3 length: 14 residues. With 4 bases clipped from V and 4 bases from J, the junction kept 3 bases outside the gene matches. The CDR3 sequence: CASSLGQATGELFF. In DNA form, the CDR3 reads TGTGCCAGCAGCCTGGGACAGGCCACCGGGGAGCTGTTTTTT.

A remark on this clonotype: One junction end disagrees with the germline gene, perhaps due to a read error. This rearrangement joins TRBV6-2 or TRBV6-3 to TRBJ2-4; D not certain. The length of the CDR3 is 16 residues. Germline assignment: CDR1 MNHEY and CDR2 SVGEGT. CDR3 DNA sequence: TGTACCAGCAGTTACGAATTGGGCCGTGACAAAAACATTCAGTACTTC. This gives the protein CTSSYELGRDKNIQYF.

This clonotype was detected a few times. The chain combines TRBV7-9 with TRBJ2-7, with D possibly matching TRBD2 (5 bases). CDR1 and CDR2 from the germline V gene are SEHNR and FQNEAQ (reference sequence). CDR3 length: 13 amino acids. V shed 0 bases and J shed 8 bases, with 11 bases lying between them. The CDR3 sequence is CASSLARREKQYF. Here the CDR3 DNA reads TGTGCCAGCAGCTTAGCGCGAAGGGAGAAGCAGTACTTC.

V and J are TRBV27 and TRBJ2-5, with TRBD2 as a possible D gene (5 bases). V dropped 3 bases and J dropped 7 bases, with 24 bases sitting between them. This CDR3 contains 17 residues. Germline V gene lookup returns CDR1 MNHEY and CDR2 SMNVEV (reference sequence). The CDR3 region is CASSLNGAELLVRTQYF. The CDR3 nucleotides are TGTGCCAGCAGTTTGAACGGAGCGGAGCTCTTGGTGCGGACCCAGTACTTC.

Ten or more counts support this clonotype. The V and J genes are TRBV27 and TRBJ2-3; D gene unclear. The V end lost 6 bases, the J end lost 2 bases, and 9 bases lay between the germline ends. CDR3 length: 13 amino acids. Per germline, CDR1 MNHEY and CDR2 SMNVEV (reference sequence). The CDR3 region is CASSLQPTDTQYF. The CDR3 coding sequence is TGTGCCAGCAGCCTTCAGCCCACAGATACGCAGTATTTT.

Only a few counts were recorded for this clonotype. The chain carries TRBV15 and TRBJ2-7, with D uncertain. There are 12 residues in the CDR3. Trimming pared 6 bases from V and 0 bases from J, leaving 6 bases between. Per germline, CDR1 LNHNV and CDR2 YYDKDF (reference sequence). The CDR3 loop is CATSLGSYEQYF. The CDR3 coding sequence is TGTGCCACCAGTCTGGGCTCCTACGAGCAGTACTTC.

This chain links TRBV5-1 with TRBJ2-5; D remains ambiguous. This CDR3 region has 15 residues. V lost 0 bases and J 5 bases, leaving 14 bases between the germline ends. Germline assignment: CDR1 SGHRS and CDR2 YFSETQ. The CDR3: CASSLVGLTSETQYF. CDR3 coding DNA: TGCGCCAGCAGCTTGGTGGGCCTAACCTCTGAGACCCAGTACTTC.

This chain uses TRBV2 with TRBJ2-5; unclear D gene. This CDR3 region has 13 residues. Germline-derived CDR1 and CDR2 are SNHLY and FYNNEI. V lost 7 bases and J lost 1, with 10 bases in between. CDR3: CASIRLPQETQYF. CDR3 nucleotide sequence: TGTGCCAGCATCCGACTGCCCCAAGAGACCCAGTACTTC.

The J gene is TRBJ2-2, the V gene TRBV7-9; D is possibly TRBD1 or TRBD2 (5 bases each). Germline V gene data show CDR1 as SEHNR and CDR2 as FQNEAQ (reference sequence). With 5 bases removed from V and 3 bases from J, the gap between germline ends came to 28 bases. CDR3 length equals 20 residues. The CDR3 region is CASSPWGGRGKSRYTGELFF. CDR3 DNA: TGTGCCAGCAGCCCCTGGGGCGGTCGGGGCAAATCAAGATACACCGGGGAGCTGTTTTTT.

V and J are TRBV3-1 and TRBJ2-3; 7 bases match TRBD2. This CDR3 has 16 amino acids. Germline assignment: CDR1 LGHDT and CDR2 YNNKEL (reference sequence). The V and J ends lost 4 bases and 6 bases, in that order; junction bases with no gene match: 13. This CDR3 is CASSRIAGPNADTQYF. CDR3 DNA: TGTGCCAGCAGCCGGATAGCGGGCCCTAATGCGGATACGCAGTATTTT.

This clonotype was seen a few times. V usage is TRBV27 and J usage is TRBJ2-7; TRBD2 agrees at 7 bases. With V trimmed by 1 base and J by 3 bases, 24 bases remained unmatched. Germline V gene lookup returns CDR1 MNHEY and CDR2 SMNVEV (reference sequence). The CDR3 has 21 residues. CDR3 nucleotides: TGTGCCAGCAGTTTATGCCCAAAAGCGGGGCTGGAGTTAGTGGGGTTCTACGAGCAGTACTTC. Amino acid sequence: CASSLCPKAGLELVGFYEQYF.

This chain links TRBV3-1 with TRBJ1-2; 7 positions agree with TRBD1. After removal of 5 bases from V and 8 bases from J, the junction contained 8 bases not matched to a gene. The germline V gene encodes CDR1 LGHDT and CDR2 YNNKEL (reference sequence). The CDR3 totals 13 residues. CDR3 region: CASSLAGTEGYTF. CDR3 bases: TGTGCCAGCAGCTTGGCAGGGACAGAAGGCTACACCTTC. Together with reference TRBV3-1 and TRBJ1-2, the CDR3 gives the full variable domain: DTAVSQTPKYLVTQMGNDKSIKCEQNLGHDTMYWYKQDSKKFLKIMFSYNNKELIINETVPNRFSPKSPDKAHLNLHINSLELGDSAVYFCASSLAGTEGYTFGSGTRLTVV.

In regard to this clonotype: A much larger clone lies a single base off, so this may be a read error. This chain connects TRBV20-1 to TRBJ1-5, with TRBD1 matching 9 bases. V gave up 3 bases and J gave up 3 bases; unmatched junction bases: 3. The CDR3 spans 14 residues. In germline, CDR1 is DFQATT, CDR2 SNEGSKA (reference sequence). The CDR3 loop is CSASRTGDNQPQHF. As DNA, the CDR3 is TGCAGTGCTAGTCGGACAGGGGACAATCAGCCCCAGCATTTT.

This sequence joins TRBV13 and TRBJ2-3; 7 positions agree with TRBD1. Germline lookup yields CDR1 PRHDT and CDR2 FYEKMQ (reference sequence). The CDR3 is 17 amino acids. V lost 1 base, J lost 0 bases, and 7 bases stayed unmatched. The CDR3 sequence is CASSLEAGGRSTDTQYF. DNA of the CDR3: TGTGCCAGCAGCTTAGAAGCAGGGGGTCGGAGCACAGATACGCAGTATTTT.

The genes are TRBV7-8 and TRBJ2-1; the match to TRBD2 covers 14 bases. The CDR3 spans 19 residues. V trimming: 4 bases; J trimming: 0 bases; junction bases outside the gene matches: 8. In germline, CDR1 is SGHVS, CDR2 FQNEAQ. The chain's CDR3 is CASSWTTSGRVSSYNEQFF. CDR3 nucleotide sequence: TGTGCCAGCAGCTGGACGACTAGCGGGAGGGTGAGCTCCTACAATGAGCAGTTCTTC.

This clonotype was seen a handful of times. This chain joins TRBV9 and TRBJ2-1, with no clear D. The CDR3 loop spans 17 amino acids. The germline V gene has CDR1 SGDLS and CDR2 YYNGEE. Trimming took 0 bases from V and 5 from J, leaving 18 bases between them. CDR3 sequence: CASSVDSALSSNNEQFF. CDR3 DNA: TGTGCCAGCAGCGTAGATTCGGCTCTCAGCTCAAACAATGAGCAGTTCTTC.

This clonotype was seen repeatedly, ten times or more. The V and J genes are TRBV4-2 and TRBJ1-5, with D maybe TRBD1 (5 bases). V lost 3 bases and J 3 bases, leaving 12 bases between the germline ends. The germline gives CDR1 LGHNA, CDR2 YNFKEQ. The CDR3 runs 15 residues. CDR3 region: CASSHSLGPNQPQHF. The CDR3 nucleotides read TGTGCCAGCAGCCATTCTTTGGGACCCAATCAGCCCCAGCATTTT.

This clonotype has ten or more counts. The chain has TRBV5-1 and TRBJ2-5; tentative D call: TRBD1 (6 bases). Germline V gene sequence: CDR1 SGHRS, CDR2 YFSETQ. The CDR3 runs to 15 residues. V was cut by 4 bases and J by 7 bases, with 20 bases left in between. The CDR3 here is CASSLDSQGSGTQYF. The CDR3 DNA is TGCGCCAGCAGCCTAGATTCACAGGGCTCGGGGACCCAGTACTTC.

The gene calls are TRBV30 and TRBJ2-5; either TRBD1 or TRBD2 may supply D (5 bases each). The J call is uncertain, as TRBJ2-7 better fits the DNA end. Germline-derived CDR1 and CDR2 are GTSNPN and SVGIG (reference sequence). CDR3 length: 13 residues. The CDR3 region is CAWSVRDAHEQYF. The CDR3 DNA is TGTGCCTGGAGTGTAAGGGACGCCCACGAGCAGTACTTC.

In nucleotides, the CDR3 is TGTGCCATCAGTGGCTGGGGGTCTAGCACAGATACGCAGTATTTT. As protein: CAISGWGSSTDTQYF. V and J are TRBV10-3 and TRBJ2-3; D may be TRBD1 or TRBD2 (5 bases each). This CDR3 contains 15 residues. Looked up from germline, CDR1 is ENHRY and CDR2 is SYGVKD. The V end was cut by 4 bases, the J end by 0 bases, with 11 bases between.